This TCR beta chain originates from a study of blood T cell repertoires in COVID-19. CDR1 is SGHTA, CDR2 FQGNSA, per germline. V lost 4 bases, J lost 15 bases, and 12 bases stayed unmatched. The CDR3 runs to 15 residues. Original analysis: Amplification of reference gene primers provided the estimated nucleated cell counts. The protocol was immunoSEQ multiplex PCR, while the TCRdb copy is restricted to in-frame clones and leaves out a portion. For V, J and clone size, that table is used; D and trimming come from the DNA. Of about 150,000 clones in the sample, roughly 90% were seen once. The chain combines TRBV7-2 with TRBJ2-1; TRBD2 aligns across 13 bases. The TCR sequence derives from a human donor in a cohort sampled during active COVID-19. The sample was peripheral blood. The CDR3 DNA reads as TGTGCCAGCAGCTGGGACGGGACTAGCGGGAAAGTTCGGTTCTTC. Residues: CASSWDGTSGKVRFF.